This T cell receptor (beta chain) appears in the sequencing data of a study of CD8 T cells in ankylosing spondylitis. Notes on the study in general: Seemingly characteristic of ankylosing spondylitis blood was a TCR beta motif consisting of roughly 8 highly homologous variants.

Making the TCR beta libraries involved quantitative 5'-RACE with molecular barcodes. TCRdb fed the 5' RACE reads into MiXCR, producing one record per CDR3 protein. Of approximately 350,000 distinct CDR3 sequences in the sample, approximately 15% are singletons; the top ten hold about 1%. This CDR3 spans 14 amino acids. V lost 0 bases to trimming and J lost 3 bases, with 8 bases between them. Germline CDR1 and CDR2: LGHDT and YNNKEL (reference sequence). With respect to this clonotype: Its antigen is not known.

The chain is built from TRBV3-1 and TRBJ1-1; D remains unclear. The source material was blood, either unsorted or a sorted T cell fraction (not recorded which). This receptor was identified in a male donor with ankylosing spondylitis or in good health (not recorded which). The CDR3 region has the DNA TGTGCCAGCAGCCAAGAGGGCACTTACACTGAAGCTTTCTTT. Its protein product is CASSQEGTYTEAFF.